The 21 T cell receptor beta chains below come from one sample, sequenced in a study of T cell changes during pregnancy in multiple sclerosis (dated by TCRdb to between 2018 and 2021). Libraries came from the immunoSEQ multiplex PCR assay. Sourced from immuneACCESS, this table was stored by TCRdb with only in-frame sequences that have V and J called. A share of the clones is absent; for the studies checked, an unresolved V gene accounts for under half, and the remainder has no known explanation. The sample includes around 21,000 clones, with roughly 91% observed a single time. The ten largest account for 5.5% to 8% of the sample. Specimen: CD8+ T cells from peripheral blood mononuclear cells, collected in the first trimester of pregnancy. Receptors were obtained from a female donor with multiple sclerosis, enrolled in a pregnancy study.

The chain has TRBV6-1 and TRBJ2-7, with TRBD1 identical over 8 bases. V dropped 2 bases and J dropped 4; count of bases not matched to a gene: 10. CDR3 length: 16 residues. Per the germline V gene, CDR1 is MNHNS and CDR2 is SASEGT. The CDR3 loop is CASSEIENRGFYEQYF. CDR3 nucleotides: TGTGCCAGCAGTGAAATCGAGAACAGGGGGTTTTACGAGCAGTACTTC.

This rearrangement joins TRBV29-1 to TRBJ1-2; 7 nucleotides match TRBD1. This CDR3 has 13 residues. J gave up 3 bases and V 7 bases, and 8 bases lay outside the gene matches. The germline CDR1 and CDR2 sequences are SQVTM and ANQGSEA. CDR3 sequence (DNA): TGCAGCGCGGCGGGACAGAGGGACTATGGCTACACCTTC. Translation gives CSAAGQRDYGYTF.

V is TRBV6-6 and J is TRBJ2-2, with TRBD2 matching 7 bases. The V gene end was trimmed by 5 bases and the J gene end by 0 bases; junction bases not matched to a gene: 3. Germline values: CDR1 MNHNY, CDR2 SVGAGI (reference sequence). The CDR3 is 15 residues long. The CDR3 region has the DNA TGTGCCAGCAGTCCCCGGGGGGCGAACACCGGGGAGCTGTTTTTT. This encodes CASSPRGANTGELFF.

V is TRBV7-8 and J is TRBJ2-3, with TRBD2 identical over 7 bases. Per germline, CDR1 SGHVS and CDR2 FQNEAQ. The junction had 5 bases not matched to a gene; V was cut back by 5 bases and J by 3 bases. This CDR3 is 14 amino acids long. The DNA for the CDR3 is TGTGCCAGCAGCCCCCGGGGAGGGACAGATACGCAGTATTTT. Translated: CASSPRGGTDTQYF.

The chain uses TRBV29-1 and TRBJ2-7; 12 bases are a match to TRBD1. The length of the CDR3 is 14 residues. Germline trimming cut 6 bases from V and 4 bases from J; bases unmatched to any gene: 7. Germline assignment: CDR1 SQVTM and CDR2 ANQGSEA. The CDR3 loop is CSVGDRGHKYEQYF. The CDR3 DNA reads as TGCAGCGTGGGGGACAGGGGGCATAAGTACGAGCAGTACTTC.

The rearrangement joins TRBV7-9 to TRBJ1-3, with D perhaps TRBD1 (5 bases). This CDR3 is built from 17 residues. CDR1 SEHNR and CDR2 FQNEAQ come from the germline V gene (reference sequence). V was shortened by 4 bases and J by 4 bases, with 20 bases between the two germline ends. The CDR3 coding sequence is TGTGCCAGCAGCTCAACCGGGACCCCGGAGGGCGGAAACACCATATATTTT. Translation gives CASSSTGTPEGGNTIYF.

The rearrangement joins TRBV11-2 to TRBJ2-1; D not resolved. The CDR3 covers 12 residues. V was shortened by 1 base and J by 8 bases, with 6 bases between the two germline ends. CDR1 and CDR2 from the germline V gene are SGHAT and FQNNGV. The CDR3 reads CASSLGLDEQFF. CDR3 nucleotides: TGTGCCAGCAGCTTAGGGCTCGATGAGCAGTTCTTC.

The chain recombines TRBV11-2 with TRBJ2-7; possibly TRBD2 for D (6 bases). Trimming pared 5 bases from V and 0 bases from J, leaving 11 bases between. This CDR3 has 14 amino acids. CDR1 and CDR2 from the germline V gene are SGHAT and FQNNGV. CDR3 in amino acids: CASSILAVSYEQYF. Written as DNA, the CDR3 is TGTGCCAGCAGCATCTTAGCGGTCTCCTACGAGCAGTACTTC.

The rearrangement joins TRBV11-2 to TRBJ2-7; D unclear. This CDR3 has 13 amino acids. The V end was cut by 2 bases, the J end by 3 bases, with 8 bases between. In germline, CDR1 is SGHAT, CDR2 FQNNGV. Written as DNA, the CDR3 is TGTGCCAGCAGCTTATTCCCGGTCTACGAGCAGTACTTC. Its translation is CASSLFPVYEQYF.

The chain carries TRBV13 and TRBJ2-1; the D gene is possibly TRBD1 (6 bases). V dropped 1 base and J dropped 1 base, with 8 bases sitting between them. The CDR3 totals 15 residues. Germline-derived CDR1 and CDR2 are PRHDT and FYEKMQ (reference sequence). CDR3 nucleotide sequence: TGTGCCAGCAGCTTAGAGGGGGTTTCCTACAATGAGCAGTTCTTC. Translation gives CASSLEGVSYNEQFF.

This clone was seen just once. The rearrangement uses TRBV6-5 and TRBJ2-1; D is unresolved. CDR1 and CDR2 from the germline V gene are MNHEY and SVGAGI. The CDR3 has 16 residues. V was shortened by 0 bases and J by 6 bases, with 15 bases between the two germline ends. CDR3 sequence reads: CASSYSPRLMLNEQFF. The CDR3 bases are TGTGCCAGCAGTTACTCCCCGCGTTTGATGCTCAATGAGCAGTTCTTC.

This chain links TRBV9 with TRBJ2-7; 10 positions match TRBD2. CDR1 and CDR2 (germline): SGDLS, YYNGEE. The CDR3 is made up of 15 amino acids. Unmatched junction bases numbered 8, after V lost 0 bases and J lost 8 bases. CDR3 in DNA: TGTGCCAGCAGCGTAGAAGGTCTAGCGGGAGACCAGCAGTACTTC. Translating gives CASSVEGLAGDQQYF.

This clone was observed once. The chain is built from TRBV19 and TRBJ1-5; perhaps TRBD1 as D (6 bases). V lost 6 bases and J 0 bases, leaving 12 bases between the germline ends. The CDR3 covers 15 residues. Germline V gene sequence: CDR1 LNHDA, CDR2 SQIVND (reference sequence). As DNA, the CDR3 is TGTGCCAGTAGCTGGACAGAATATAGCAATCAGCCCCAGCATTTT. Protein product: CASSWTEYSNQPQHF. The variable domain in full, with the rest retrieved from reference TRBV19 and TRBJ1-5, is DGGITQSPKYLFRKEGQNVTLSCEQNLNHDAMYWYRQDPGQGLRLIYYSQIVNDFQKGDIAEGYSVSREKKESFPLTVTSAQKNPTAFYLCASSWTEYSNQPQHFGDGTRLSIL.

The rearrangement links TRBV30 to TRBJ1-1, with 10 bases identical to TRBD1. The germline V gene encodes CDR1 GTSNPN and CDR2 SVGIG (reference sequence). The length of the CDR3 is 13 residues. V trimming: 8 bases; J trimming: 5 bases; junction bases outside the gene matches: 8. The CDR3 protein is CARRDRGWTEAFF. In DNA, the CDR3 is TGTGCCCGCCGGGACAGGGGCTGGACTGAAGCTTTCTTT.

CDR3 sequence: CASSPQMSGGYEQYF. The CDR3 nucleotides read TGTGCCAGCAGTCCCCAAATGTCGGGGGGCTACGAGCAGTACTTC. This chain connects TRBV27 to TRBJ2-7; 7 nucleotides match TRBD2. This CDR3 region has 15 residues. In germline, CDR1 is MNHEY, CDR2 SMNVEV (reference sequence). Trimming took 5 bases from V and 3 from J; bases not matched to a gene: 10.

This chain links TRBV25-1 with TRBJ2-7; TRBD1 matches at 7 bases. CDR3 size: 14 residues. CDR1 and CDR2 from the germline V gene are MGHDK and SYGVNS. V lost 2 bases, J lost 5 bases, and 6 bases stayed unmatched. The CDR3, as DNA: TGTGCCAGCAGTGAAGGAGGCAGGGGGAACGAGCAGTACTTC. Translating gives CASSEGGRGNEQYF.

This clone was observed at least ten times. The rearrangement joins TRBV4-2 to TRBJ2-7; the match to TRBD1 covers 8 bases. The germline V gene has CDR1 LGHNA and CDR2 YNFKEQ. V lost 3 bases, J lost 12 bases, and 10 bases stayed unmatched. This CDR3 contains 13 residues. The CDR3 sequence: CASSHGQGLVRYF. Here the CDR3 DNA reads TGTGCCAGCAGCCACGGACAGGGCTTAGTTCGGTACTTC.

The chain employs TRBV6-5 and TRBJ2-7; possibly TRBD1 for D (6 bases). The CDR3 sequence is 13 residues long. The V end lost 6 bases, the J end lost 6 bases, and 15 bases lay between the germline ends. From germline, CDR1 is MNHEY and CDR2 SVGAGI. CDR3 protein: CASSLQGELEQYF. CDR3 nucleotide sequence: TGTGCCAGCAGCCTACAGGGAGAGCTCGAGCAGTACTTC.

The chain uses TRBV9 and TRBJ1-6, with a weak D call TRBD1 (5 bases). V was cut by 4 bases and J by 10 bases, with 18 bases left in between. Germline assignment: CDR1 SGDLS and CDR2 YYNGEE. This CDR3 has 15 residues. Here the CDR3 DNA reads TGTGCCAGCAGCTTAAGGGACTCGAGCTACTCACCCCTCCACTTT. Translating gives CASSLRDSSYSPLHF.

The chain joins TRBV18 to TRBJ2-2; D perhaps matches TRBD2 (5 bases). Germline V lookup: CDR1 KGHSH, CDR2 LQKENI. The ends were cut back, 0 bases at V and 3 bases at J, with 11 bases in the middle. The CDR3 loop spans 16 amino acids. CDR3 sequence reads: CASSPPRVADTGELFF. CDR3 DNA: TGTGCCAGCTCACCACCGAGGGTAGCAGACACCGGGGAGCTGTTTTTT. The variable domain in full, completed from reference TRBV18 and TRBJ2-2, reads NAGVMQNPRHLVRRRGQEARLRCSPMKGHSHVYWYRQLPEEGLKFMVYLQKENIIDESGMPKERFSAEFPKEGPSILRIQQVVRGDSAAYFCASSPPRVADTGELFFGEGSRLTVL.

This clone was found once. V gene TRBV5-1 combines with J gene TRBJ1-3; D unclear. The V and J ends lost 0 bases and 4 bases respectively, with 11 bases between them. The CDR3 consists of 15 residues. CDR1 SGHRS and CDR2 YFSETQ come from the germline V gene. CDR3 residues: CASSLDGSSGNTIYF. DNA of the CDR3: TGCGCCAGCAGCTTGGACGGTTCTTCCGGAAACACCATATATTTT.